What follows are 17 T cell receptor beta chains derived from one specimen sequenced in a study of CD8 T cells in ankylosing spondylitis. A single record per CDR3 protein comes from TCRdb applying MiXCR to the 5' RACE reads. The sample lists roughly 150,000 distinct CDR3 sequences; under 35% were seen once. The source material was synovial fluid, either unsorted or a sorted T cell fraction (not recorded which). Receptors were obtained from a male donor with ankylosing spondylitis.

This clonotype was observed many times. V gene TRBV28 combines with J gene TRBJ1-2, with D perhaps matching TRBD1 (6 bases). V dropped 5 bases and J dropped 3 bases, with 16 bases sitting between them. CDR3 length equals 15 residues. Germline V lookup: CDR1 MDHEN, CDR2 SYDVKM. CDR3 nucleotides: TGTGCCAGCAGTGGCACACAGGGCTGGGACTATGGCTACACCTTC. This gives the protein CASSGTQGWDYGYTF.

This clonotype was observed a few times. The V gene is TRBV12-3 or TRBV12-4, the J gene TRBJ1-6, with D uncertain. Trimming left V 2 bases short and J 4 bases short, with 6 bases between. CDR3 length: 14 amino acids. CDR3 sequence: CASSLQVYNSPLHF. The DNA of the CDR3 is TGTGCCAGCAGTTTACAGGTGTATAATTCACCCCTCCACTTT.

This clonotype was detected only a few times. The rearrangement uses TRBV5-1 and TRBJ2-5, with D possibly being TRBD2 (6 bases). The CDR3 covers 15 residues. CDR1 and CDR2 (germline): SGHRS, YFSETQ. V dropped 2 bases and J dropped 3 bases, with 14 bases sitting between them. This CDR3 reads CASSFGTYREETQYF. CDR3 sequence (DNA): TGCGCCAGCAGCTTTGGGACTTATAGAGAAGAGACCCAGTACTTC.

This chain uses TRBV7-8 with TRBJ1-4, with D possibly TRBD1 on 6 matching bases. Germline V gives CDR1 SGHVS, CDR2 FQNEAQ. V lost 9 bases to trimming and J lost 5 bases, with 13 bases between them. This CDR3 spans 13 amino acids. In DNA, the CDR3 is TGTGCCAGGTCCCCCCAGGGGAATGAAAAACTGTTTTTT. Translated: CARSPQGNEKLFF.

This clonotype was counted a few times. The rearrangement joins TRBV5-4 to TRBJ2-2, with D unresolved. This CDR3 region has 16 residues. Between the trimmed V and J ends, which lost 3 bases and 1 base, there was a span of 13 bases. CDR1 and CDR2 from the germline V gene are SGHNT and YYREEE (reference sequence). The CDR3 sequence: CASSSSGLRNTGELFF. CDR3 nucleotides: TGTGCCAGCAGCTCTTCGGGCCTTAGGAACACCGGGGAGCTGTTTTTT.

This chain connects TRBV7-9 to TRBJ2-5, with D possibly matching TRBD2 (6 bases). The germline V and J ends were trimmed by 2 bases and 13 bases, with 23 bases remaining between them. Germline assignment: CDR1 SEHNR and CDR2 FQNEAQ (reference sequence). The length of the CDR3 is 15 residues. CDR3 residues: CASSLLRERAPLMYF. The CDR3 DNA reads TGTGCCAGCAGCTTACTCCGGGAGCGGGCCCCGCTCATGTACTTC.

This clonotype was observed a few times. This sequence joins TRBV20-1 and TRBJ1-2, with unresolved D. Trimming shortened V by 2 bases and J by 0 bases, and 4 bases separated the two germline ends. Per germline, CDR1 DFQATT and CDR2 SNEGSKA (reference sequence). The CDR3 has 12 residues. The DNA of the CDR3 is TGCAGTGCTAGATGGGCTAACTATGGCTACACCTTC. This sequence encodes CSARWANYGYTF.

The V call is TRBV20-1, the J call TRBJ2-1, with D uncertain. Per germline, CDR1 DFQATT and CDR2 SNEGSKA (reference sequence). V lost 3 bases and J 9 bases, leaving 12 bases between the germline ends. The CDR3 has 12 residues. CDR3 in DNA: TGCAGTGCTAGGATAGTGGCGGCTGAGCAGTTCTTC. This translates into CSARIVAAEQFF.

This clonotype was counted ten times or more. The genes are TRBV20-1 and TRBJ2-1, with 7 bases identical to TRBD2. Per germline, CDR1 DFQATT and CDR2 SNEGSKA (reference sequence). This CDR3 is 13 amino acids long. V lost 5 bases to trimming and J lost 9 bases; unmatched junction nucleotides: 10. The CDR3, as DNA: TGCAGTGCTCCGCGCGACGGGGGGATTGAGCAGTTCTTC. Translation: CSAPRDGGIEQFF.

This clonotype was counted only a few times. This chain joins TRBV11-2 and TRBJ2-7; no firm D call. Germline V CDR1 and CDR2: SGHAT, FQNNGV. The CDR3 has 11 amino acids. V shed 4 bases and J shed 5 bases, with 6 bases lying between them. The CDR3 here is CASSWYHEQYF. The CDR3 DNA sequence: TGTGCCAGCAGCTGGTACCACGAGCAGTACTTC.

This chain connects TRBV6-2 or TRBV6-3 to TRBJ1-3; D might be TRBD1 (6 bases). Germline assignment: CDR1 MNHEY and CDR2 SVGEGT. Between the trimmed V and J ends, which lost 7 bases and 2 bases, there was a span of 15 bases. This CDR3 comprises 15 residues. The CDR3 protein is CASTPGDTPGNTIYF. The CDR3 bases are TGTGCCAGCACCCCGGGGGACACCCCTGGAAACACCATATATTTT.

The CDR3 loop reads CSVGDGALNTEAFF. CDR3 nucleotide sequence: TGCAGCGTTGGTGACGGAGCCTTGAACACTGAAGCTTTCTTT. The chain uses TRBV29-1 and TRBJ1-1; D uncertain. The CDR3 covers 14 residues. The germline V and J ends were trimmed by 4 bases and 0 bases, with 12 bases remaining between them. Looked up from germline, CDR1 is SQVTM and CDR2 is ANQGSEA.

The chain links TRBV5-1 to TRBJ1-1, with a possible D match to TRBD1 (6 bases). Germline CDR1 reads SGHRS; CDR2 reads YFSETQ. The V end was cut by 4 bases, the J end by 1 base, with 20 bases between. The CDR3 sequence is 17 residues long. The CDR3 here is CASSPRERGLGNTEAFF. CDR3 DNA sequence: TGCGCCAGCAGCCCAAGGGAGCGGGGGCTTGGGAACACTGAAGCTTTCTTT.

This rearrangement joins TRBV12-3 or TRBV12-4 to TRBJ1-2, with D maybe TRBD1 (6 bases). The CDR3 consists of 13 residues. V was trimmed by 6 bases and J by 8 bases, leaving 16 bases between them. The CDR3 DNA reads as TGTGCCAGCAGCAAAACAGGGATGTACGGCTACACCTTC. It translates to CASSKTGMYGYTF.

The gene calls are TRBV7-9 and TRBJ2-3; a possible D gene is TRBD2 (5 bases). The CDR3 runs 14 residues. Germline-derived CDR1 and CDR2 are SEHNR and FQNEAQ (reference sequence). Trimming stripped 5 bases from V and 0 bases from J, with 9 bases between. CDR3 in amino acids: CASSLSASTDTQYF. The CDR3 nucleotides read TGTGCCAGCAGCCTTAGCGCTAGCACAGATACGCAGTATTTT.

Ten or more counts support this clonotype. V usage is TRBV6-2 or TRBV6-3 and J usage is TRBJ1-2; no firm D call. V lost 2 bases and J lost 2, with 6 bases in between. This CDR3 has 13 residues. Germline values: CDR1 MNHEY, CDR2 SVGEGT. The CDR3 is CASSYGRNYGYTF. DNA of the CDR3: TGTGCCAGCAGTTACGGCAGAAACTATGGCTACACCTTC.

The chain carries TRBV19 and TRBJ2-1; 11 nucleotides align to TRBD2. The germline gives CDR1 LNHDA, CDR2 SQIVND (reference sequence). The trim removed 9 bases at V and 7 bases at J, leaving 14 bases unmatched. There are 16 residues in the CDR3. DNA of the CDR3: TGTGCCAGCGCCAGGGTGGGTAGCGGGAGGGAAAATGAGCAGTTCTTC. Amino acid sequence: CASARVGSGRENEQFF.